This record concerns one T cell receptor beta chain sequence. Libraries were prepared by immunoSEQ multiplex PCR; TCRdb keeps only in-frame clonotypes and omits some of them. The sample shows fewer than 45,000 clones, approximately 85% of them seen only once. V lost 3 bases and J lost 7, with 12 bases in between. Germline V gene sequence: CDR1 LGHNA, CDR2 YNFKEQ. The CDR3 extends over 13 amino acids. This entry is derived from a study of blood T cell repertoires in COVID-19. Study overall: From T cells, B-cell-depleted T cells, or PBMCs came the material, which was cDNA or gDNA.

The gene calls are TRBV4-2 and TRBJ1-1, with D perhaps TRBD1 (5 bases). The sample comprised peripheral blood. The clonotype comes from a woman older than 75 with acute or convalescent COVID-19. The CDR3 coding sequence is TGTGCCAGCAGCCACTCCGACAGCCTTGAAGCTTTCTTT. Protein sequence: CASSHSDSLEAFF.